This T cell receptor (beta chain) was found in a study of shared clonotypes between healthy human individuals. Study context: There were three CD4 naive, three CD4 memory, two CD8 naive and one CD8 memory plates per donor.

Naive CD8 populations comprised CD45RO-negative cells positively selected for CCR7, excluding terminally differentiated effector memory CD45RA+ cells. Adults of Caucasian background living in Nashville, Tennessee made up all donors. This was a deep-level run. Evenly divided among several immunoSEQ plates was the genomic DNA of each subset. TCRdb keeps only in-frame clones here, not all; method: immunoSEQ multiplex PCR. Found here are about 2.2 million clones, 90% to 95% of them singletons; the top ten hold 1.7%. The TCR originated in a young man in good health. Some clones in this sample may be carry-over from other donors' samples. The sample taken for sequencing was naive CD8+ T cells from PBMCs.

CDR3 region: CASSLVGLSTQYF. The CDR3 DNA sequence: TGTGCCAGCAGCTTAGTCGGTTTGTCGACCCAGTACTTC. V and J are TRBV7-3 and TRBJ2-5; D is unclear. From germline, CDR1 is SGHTA and CDR2 FQGTGA. The CDR3 is 13 amino acids. Trimming left V 2 bases short and J 7 bases short, with 11 bases between.